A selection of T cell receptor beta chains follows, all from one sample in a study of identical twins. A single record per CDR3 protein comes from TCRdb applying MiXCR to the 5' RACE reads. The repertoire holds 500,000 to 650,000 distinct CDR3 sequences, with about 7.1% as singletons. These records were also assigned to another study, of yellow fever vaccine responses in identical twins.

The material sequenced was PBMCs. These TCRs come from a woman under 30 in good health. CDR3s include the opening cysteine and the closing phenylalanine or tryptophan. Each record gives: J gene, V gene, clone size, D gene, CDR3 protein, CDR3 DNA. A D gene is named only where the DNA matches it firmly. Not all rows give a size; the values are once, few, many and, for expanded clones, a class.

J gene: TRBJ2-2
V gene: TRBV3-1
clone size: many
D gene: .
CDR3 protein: CASSQAANTGELFF
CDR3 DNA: TGTGCCAGCAGCCAGGCAGCGAACACCGGGGAGCTGTTTTTT

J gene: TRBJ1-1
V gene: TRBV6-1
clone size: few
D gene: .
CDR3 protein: CASSENWRDTEAFF
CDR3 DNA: TGTGCCAGCAGTGAAAATTGGAGGGACACTGAAGCTTTCTTT

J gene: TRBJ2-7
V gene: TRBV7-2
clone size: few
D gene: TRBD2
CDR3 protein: CASSLLAAEVEQYF
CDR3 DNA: TGTGCCAGCAGCCTACTAGCGGCCGAGGTCGAGCAGTACTTC

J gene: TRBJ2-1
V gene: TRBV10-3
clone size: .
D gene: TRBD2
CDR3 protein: CAISDGTSGKNEQFF
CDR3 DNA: TGTGCCATCAGTGATGGGACTAGCGGGAAGAATGAGCAGTTCTTC

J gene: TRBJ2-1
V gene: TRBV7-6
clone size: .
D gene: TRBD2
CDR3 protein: CASSFPGLAGDNYNEQFF
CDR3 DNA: TGTGCCAGCAGCTTCCCTGGACTAGCGGGGGACAATTACAATGAGCAGTTCTTC

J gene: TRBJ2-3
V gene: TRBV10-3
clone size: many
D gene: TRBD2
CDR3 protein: CAISEWTSGSGDTQYF
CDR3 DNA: TGTGCCATCAGTGAATGGACTAGCGGGAGTGGGGATACGCAGTATTTT

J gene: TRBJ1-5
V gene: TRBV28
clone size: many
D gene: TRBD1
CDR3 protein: CASSPTGDGRSNQPQHF
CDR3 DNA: TGTGCCAGCAGTCCTACAGGGGATGGGCGTAGCAATCAGCCCCAGCATTTT

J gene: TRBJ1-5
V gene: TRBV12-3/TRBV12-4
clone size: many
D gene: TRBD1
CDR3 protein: CASSPLEGQNQPQHF
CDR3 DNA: TGTGCCAGCAGCCCCTTGGAGGGACAGAATCAGCCCCAGCATTTT

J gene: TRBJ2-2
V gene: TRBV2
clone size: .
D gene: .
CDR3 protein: CASSIRMAANTGELFF
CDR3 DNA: TGTGCCAGCAGTATAAGGATGGCCGCGAACACCGGGGAGCTGTTTTTT

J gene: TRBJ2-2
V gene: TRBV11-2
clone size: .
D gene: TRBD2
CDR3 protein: CASSFERDMGELFF
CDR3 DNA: TGTGCCAGCAGCTTCGAGCGGGATATGGGGGAGCTGTTTTTT

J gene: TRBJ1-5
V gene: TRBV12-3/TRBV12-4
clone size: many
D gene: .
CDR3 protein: CASSTRTAYSNQPQHF
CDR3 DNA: TGTGCCAGCAGTACCCGGACAGCCTATAGCAATCAGCCCCAGCATTTT

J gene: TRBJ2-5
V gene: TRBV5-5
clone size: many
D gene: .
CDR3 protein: CASSLTWGPNPKETQYF
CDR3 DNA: TGTGCCAGCAGCCTTACTTGGGGACCTAACCCAAAAGAGACCCAGTACTTC

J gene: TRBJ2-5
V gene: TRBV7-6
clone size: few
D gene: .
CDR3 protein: CASSLGVDRVGETQYF
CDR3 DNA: TGTGCCAGCAGCTTAGGGGTCGATAGGGTAGGAGAGACCCAGTACTTC

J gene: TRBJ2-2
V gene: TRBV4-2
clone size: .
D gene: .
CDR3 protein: CASSQAGANTGELFF
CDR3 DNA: TGTGCCAGCAGCCAAGCAGGTGCGAACACCGGGGAGCTGTTTTTT

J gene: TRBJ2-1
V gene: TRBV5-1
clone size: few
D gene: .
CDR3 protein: CASSLQSPPGNEQFF
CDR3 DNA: TGCGCCAGCAGCTTGCAATCCCCCCCGGGCAATGAGCAGTTCTTC

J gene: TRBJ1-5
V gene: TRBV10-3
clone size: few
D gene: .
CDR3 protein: CAIKDSNQPQHF
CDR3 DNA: TGTGCCATCAAGGACAGTAATCAGCCCCAGCATTTT

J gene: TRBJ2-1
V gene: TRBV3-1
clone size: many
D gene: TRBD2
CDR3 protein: CASSQDLWAGVGSNEQFF
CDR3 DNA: TGTGCCAGCAGCCAAGATCTTTGGGCGGGAGTTGGCTCGAATGAGCAGTTCTTC

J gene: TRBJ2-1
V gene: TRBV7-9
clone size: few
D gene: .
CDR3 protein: CASSLNLHEQFF
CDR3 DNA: TGTGCCAGCAGCTTAAATCTTCACGAGCAGTTCTTC

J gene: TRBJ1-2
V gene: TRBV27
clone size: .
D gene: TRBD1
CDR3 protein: CASSTYQGTGGYGYTF
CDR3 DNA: TGTGCCAGCAGTACGTACCAGGGGACAGGGGGGTATGGCTACACCTTC

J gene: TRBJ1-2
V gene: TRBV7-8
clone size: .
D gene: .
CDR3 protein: CASSPDSFYGYTF
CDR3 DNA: TGTGCCAGCAGCCCCGACAGTTTCTATGGCTACACCTTC

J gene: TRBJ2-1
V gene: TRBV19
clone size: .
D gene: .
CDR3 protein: CASSILATSYNEQFF
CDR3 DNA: TGTGCCAGTAGTATCCTAGCGACCTCCTACAATGAGCAGTTCTTC

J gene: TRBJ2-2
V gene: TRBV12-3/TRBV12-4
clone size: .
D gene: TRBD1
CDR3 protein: CAILPDRGSSGELFF
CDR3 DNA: TGTGCCATCCTCCCCGACAGGGGGAGTTCCGGGGAGCTGTTTTTT

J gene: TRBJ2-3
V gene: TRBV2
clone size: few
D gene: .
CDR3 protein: CASRSPRLLRGDTQYF
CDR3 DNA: TGTGCCAGCAGGTCTCCCAGACTCCTCCGGGGAGATACGCAGTATTTT

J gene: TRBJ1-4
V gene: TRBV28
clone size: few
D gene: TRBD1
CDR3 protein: CASSPTTGLSTNEKLFF
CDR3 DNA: TGTGCCAGCAGCCCTACGACAGGGCTTTCAACTAATGAAAAACTGTTTTTT

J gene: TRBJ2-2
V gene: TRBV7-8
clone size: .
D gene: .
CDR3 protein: CASSPGSRNTGELFF
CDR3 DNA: TGTGCCAGCAGCCCGGGTAGCAGAAACACCGGGGAGCTGTTTTTT

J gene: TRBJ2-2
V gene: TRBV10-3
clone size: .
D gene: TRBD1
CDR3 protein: CAIRPQGAIPGELFF
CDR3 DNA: TGTGCCATCAGACCACAGGGGGCGATTCCCGGGGAGCTGTTTTTT

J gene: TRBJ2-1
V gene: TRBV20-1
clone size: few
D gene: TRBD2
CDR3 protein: CSAPGRLADSSYNEQFF
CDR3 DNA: TGCAGTGCCCCAGGGAGACTAGCGGATAGCTCCTACAATGAGCAGTTCTTC

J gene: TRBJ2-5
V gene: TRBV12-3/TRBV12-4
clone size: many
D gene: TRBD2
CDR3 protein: CASNLLAGGLETQYF
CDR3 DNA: TGTGCCAGCAACCTACTAGCGGGGGGGCTCGAGACCCAGTACTTC

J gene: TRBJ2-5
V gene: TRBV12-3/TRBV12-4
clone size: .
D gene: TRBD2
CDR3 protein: CASSSPGLAGRIQETQYF
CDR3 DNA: TGTGCCAGCAGCAGCCCGGGACTAGCGGGGCGCATACAAGAGACCCAGTACTTC